The present entry profiles one T cell receptor (beta chain) with its context. About 100 million PBMCs were counted before genomic DNA extraction. The record originates from a study of shared clonotypes between healthy human individuals. On the study more broadly: Donor ages ranged 18 to 49 years: two women, a few men.

Deep-level assay runs were performed. Some clones are missing from TCRdb's copy, which holds only in-frame ones; the method was immunoSEQ multiplex PCR. The sample holds hundreds of thousands of clones, about 76% seen once. Germline loops: CDR1 SGHAT, CDR2 FQNNGV. This CDR3 is 16 amino acids long. V lost 0 bases and J lost 4; bases outside the gene matches: 4. Material: PBMCs. The chain combines TRBV11-2 with TRBJ2-1, with 9 bases lining up with TRBD2. This clonotype originated in a woman aged 35 to 49 in good health. Some clones in this sample may be carry-over from other donors' samples. CDR3 residues: CASSLEGLAAYNEQFF. CDR3 coding DNA: TGTGCCAGCAGCTTAGAGGGACTAGCAGCTTACAATGAGCAGTTCTTC.